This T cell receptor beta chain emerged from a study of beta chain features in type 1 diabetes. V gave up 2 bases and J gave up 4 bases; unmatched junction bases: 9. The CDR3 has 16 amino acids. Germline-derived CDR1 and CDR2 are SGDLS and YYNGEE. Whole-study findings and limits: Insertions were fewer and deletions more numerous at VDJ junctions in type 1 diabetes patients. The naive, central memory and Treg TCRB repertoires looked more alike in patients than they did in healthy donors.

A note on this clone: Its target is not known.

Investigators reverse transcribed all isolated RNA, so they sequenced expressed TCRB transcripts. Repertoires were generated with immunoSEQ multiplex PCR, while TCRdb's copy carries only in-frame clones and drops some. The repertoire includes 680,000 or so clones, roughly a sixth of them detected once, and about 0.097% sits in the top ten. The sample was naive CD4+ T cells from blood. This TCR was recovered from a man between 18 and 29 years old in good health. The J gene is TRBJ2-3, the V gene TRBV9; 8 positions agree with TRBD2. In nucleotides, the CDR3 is TGTGCCAGCAGCGTCATAGCGGGAACCATCGCAGATACGCAGTATTTT. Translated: CASSVIAGTIADTQYF.